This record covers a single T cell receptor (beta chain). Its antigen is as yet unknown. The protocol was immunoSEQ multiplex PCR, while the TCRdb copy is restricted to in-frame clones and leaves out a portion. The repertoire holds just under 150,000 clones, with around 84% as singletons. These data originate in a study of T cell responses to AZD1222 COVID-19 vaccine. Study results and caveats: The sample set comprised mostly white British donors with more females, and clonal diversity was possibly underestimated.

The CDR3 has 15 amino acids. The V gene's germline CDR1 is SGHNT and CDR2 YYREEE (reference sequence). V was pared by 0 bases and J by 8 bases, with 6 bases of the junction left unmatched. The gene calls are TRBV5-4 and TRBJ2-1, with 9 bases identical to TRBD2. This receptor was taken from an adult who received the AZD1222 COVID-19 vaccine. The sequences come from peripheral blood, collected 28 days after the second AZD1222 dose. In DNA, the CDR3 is TGTGCCAGCAGCTTGGGTGGCGGGAGGGTCCATGAGCAGTTCTTC. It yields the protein CASSLGGGRVHEQFF.